These 2 T cell receptor beta chains originate from one sample sequenced in a study of blood T cell repertoires in COVID-19. Sequenced by immunoSEQ multiplex PCR; TCRdb stores in-frame clones only, minus some. In the table there are some 170,000 clones, approximately 80% of which are singletons. The material sequenced was peripheral blood. The receptors were sampled from a woman aged 35 to 49 with COVID-19, enrolled during active disease.

This chain connects TRBV7-2 to TRBJ2-7; the match to TRBD1 covers 7 bases. The germline gives CDR1 SGHTA, CDR2 FQGNSA. The V and J ends lost 8 bases and 0 bases, in that order; junction bases with no gene match: 10. The CDR3 length is 15 residues. The CDR3 bases are TGTGCCAGCTACAATTTAGGGGACAGCTCCTACGAGCAGTACTTC. Protein sequence: CASYNLGDSSYEQYF.

CDR3: CASSFDRTQETQYF. CDR3 nucleotide sequence: TGTGCCAGCAGCTTCGACAGGACTCAAGAGACCCAGTACTTC. The chain has TRBV11-2 and TRBJ2-5, with a possible D match to TRBD1 (6 bases). Trimming took off 3 bases at V and 2 bases at J, with 10 bases between the two ends. The length of the CDR3 is 14 residues. Germline V gives CDR1 SGHAT, CDR2 FQNNGV.